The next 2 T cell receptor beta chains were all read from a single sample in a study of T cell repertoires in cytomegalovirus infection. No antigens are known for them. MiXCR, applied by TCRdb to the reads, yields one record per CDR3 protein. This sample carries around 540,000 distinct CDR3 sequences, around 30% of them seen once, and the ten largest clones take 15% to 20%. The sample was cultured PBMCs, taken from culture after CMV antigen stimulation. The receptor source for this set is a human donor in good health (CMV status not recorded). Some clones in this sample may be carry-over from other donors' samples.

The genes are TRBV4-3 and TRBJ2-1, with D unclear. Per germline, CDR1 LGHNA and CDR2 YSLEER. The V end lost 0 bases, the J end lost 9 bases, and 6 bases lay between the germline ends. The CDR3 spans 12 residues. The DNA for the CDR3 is TGCGCCAGCAGCCAAGATTTTGTTGAGCAGTTCTTC. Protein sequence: CASSQDFVEQFF.

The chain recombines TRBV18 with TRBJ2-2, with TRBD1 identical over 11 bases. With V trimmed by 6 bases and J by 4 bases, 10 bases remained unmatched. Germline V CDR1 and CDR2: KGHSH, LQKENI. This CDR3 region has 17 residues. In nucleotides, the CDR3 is TGTGCCAGCTCTCCCCTCGGGACAGGGGGACGCACCGGGGAGCTGTTTTTT. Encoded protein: CASSPLGTGGRTGELFF.